These 31 T cell receptor beta chains originate from one sample sequenced in a study of shared T cell receptors in the human thymus. TCRdb's table, derived via immunoSEQ multiplex PCR, lists solely in-frame clones and lacks some. The table shows 500,000 to 550,000 clones, with roughly 74% occurring only once. This same sample was also part of a study on human thymus T cells.

The sequencing input was thymocytes. These receptor sequences come from a boy under three years old with a congenital heart defect.

The rearrangement links TRBV5-4 to TRBJ1-1; D is possibly TRBD1 (5 bases). The CDR3 consists of 13 residues. In germline, CDR1 is SGHNT, CDR2 YYREEE (reference sequence). The V end lost 2 bases, the J end lost 5 bases, and 10 bases lay between the germline ends. The CDR3 loop is CASSFGGRTEAFF. In DNA, the CDR3 is TGTGCCAGCAGCTTCGGGGGGAGGACTGAAGCTTTCTTT.

V gene TRBV5-4 combines with J gene TRBJ1-2, with unresolved D. Trimming stripped 0 bases from V and 5 bases from J, with 8 bases between. The CDR3 spans 13 residues. The V gene's germline CDR1 is SGHNT and CDR2 YYREEE (reference sequence). The CDR3 is CASSLVGSYGYTF. The CDR3 nucleotides read TGTGCCAGCAGCTTGGTGGGCTCGTATGGCTACACCTTC.

This clone occurred a few times. The chain is built from TRBV5-4 and TRBJ2-1; D gene ambiguous. Germline V gene sequence: CDR1 SGHNT, CDR2 YYREEE (reference sequence). Deletions cut 3 bases from V and 5 bases from J, with 3 bases between. This CDR3 is built from 11 residues. For the CDR3, the DNA is TGTGCCAGCAGCTCAGACAATGAGCAGTTCTTC. This translates into CASSSDNEQFF.

The chain joins TRBV15 to TRBJ2-7; 8 positions match TRBD2. CDR1 and CDR2 (germline): LNHNV, YYDKDF (reference sequence). V dropped 0 bases and J dropped 5; count of bases not matched to a gene: 6. This CDR3 comprises 15 residues. In DNA, the CDR3 is TGTGCCACCAGCAGAGATAGAAGCGGGAGCGACGAGCAGTACTTC. Translating gives CATSRDRSGSDEQYF.

CDR3 nucleotides: TGTGCCAGCAGTTCCGCCCGGCACGCTAGCGGGCGCCACAATGAGCAGTTCTTC. Protein: CASSSARHASGRHNEQFF. The chain uses TRBV28 and TRBJ2-1; 8 bases match TRBD2. V was pared by 4 bases and J by 5 bases, with 16 bases of the junction left unmatched. Germline loops: CDR1 MDHEN, CDR2 SYDVKM. The CDR3 length is 18 residues.

The chain has TRBV6-5 and TRBJ1-6; 9 bases match TRBD1. Looked up from germline, CDR1 is MNHEY and CDR2 is SVGAGI. The CDR3 totals 13 residues. J lost 14 bases, V lost 5 bases, and 7 bases had no gene match. Here the CDR3 reads CASSPTGGKTLHF. CDR3 DNA: TGTGCCAGCAGTCCGACAGGGGGTAAAACCCTCCACTTT.

This clone was seen a single time. V is TRBV27 and J is TRBJ2-7; a weak D match, TRBD1 (8 bases). The CDR3 is 15 amino acids. Trimming shortened V by 6 bases and J by 3 bases, and 18 bases separated the two germline ends. Germline-derived CDR1 and CDR2 are MNHEY and SMNVEV (reference sequence). The CDR3 loop reads CASRPGQGGIYEQYF. The CDR3 nucleotides are TGTGCCAGCAGGCCCGGACAGGGAGGGATCTACGAGCAGTACTTC.

This chain joins TRBV28 and TRBJ2-3; TRBD2 agrees at 8 bases. Germline V CDR1 and CDR2: MDHEN, SYDVKM. CDR3 length: 18 residues. Germline trimming cut 5 bases from V and 5 bases from J; bases unmatched to any gene: 18. The chain's CDR3 is CASSQRRGREGRRDTQYF. For the CDR3, the DNA is TGTGCCAGCAGTCAGCGGCGCGGTCGGGAGGGCCGGAGAGATACGCAGTATTTT.

The chain couples TRBV9 to TRBJ2-1; D might be TRBD2 (6 bases). The germline CDR1 and CDR2 sequences are SGDLS and YYNGEE. With 0 bases removed from V and 2 bases from J, the gap between germline ends came to 12 bases. This CDR3 comprises 16 residues. CDR3 region: CASSVGGGSTYNEQFF. Written as DNA, the CDR3 is TGTGCCAGCAGCGTAGGTGGAGGGAGCACCTACAATGAGCAGTTCTTC.

The CDR3 region has the DNA TGTGCCAGCAGCTACGAACAGCCGAATGAAAAACTGTTTTTT. This sequence encodes CASSYEQPNEKLFF. This chain joins TRBV11-3 and TRBJ1-4; unclear D gene. Germline CDR1 and CDR2: SGHNT and YENEEA. V was cut by 4 bases and J by 5 bases, with 11 bases left in between. The CDR3 covers 14 residues.

This chain connects TRBV30 to TRBJ2-5, with TRBD2 matching 9 bases. V lost 4 bases and J lost 5; bases outside the gene matches: 14. This CDR3 has 16 residues. Germline values: CDR1 GTSNPN, CDR2 SVGIG (reference sequence). This CDR3 reads CAWTPRARTSEETQYF. The CDR3 nucleotides read TGTGCCTGGACCCCTAGGGCTAGGACTAGCGAGGAGACCCAGTACTTC.

The chain couples TRBV5-6 to TRBJ2-1; 9 nucleotides align to TRBD2. Germline assignment: CDR1 SGHDT and CDR2 YYEEEE. The CDR3 contains 17 residues. The ends lost 3 bases at V and 1 base at J; junction bases unmatched: 8. Here the CDR3 DNA reads TGTGCCAGCAGCTGGGGCGGGGGGGTCGAGTCCTACAATGAGCAGTTCTTC. The encoded protein is CASSWGGGVESYNEQFF.

The chain carries TRBV2 and TRBJ2-2; 8 nucleotides align to TRBD1. This CDR3 spans 15 amino acids. In germline, CDR1 is SNHLY, CDR2 FYNNEI. Trimming removed 4 bases from V and 7 bases from J; junction bases left unmatched: 8. CDR3: CASSGEKQGGGELFF. In nucleotides, the CDR3 is TGTGCCAGCAGTGGGGAAAAACAGGGGGGCGGGGAGCTGTTTTTT.

J is TRBJ1-1 and V is TRBV29-1; D might be TRBD1 (5 bases). The CDR3 is 13 amino acids. Germline CDR1 reads SQVTM; CDR2 reads ANQGSEA. Trimming took off 2 bases at V and 6 bases at J, with 13 bases between the two ends. CDR3 amino acids: CSVERQGSAEAFF. CDR3 nucleotides: TGCAGCGTTGAACGGCAGGGTTCGGCTGAAGCTTTCTTT.

The V call is TRBV27, the J call TRBJ2-2, with D unresolved. CDR1 is MNHEY and CDR2 is SMNVEV in the germline V gene (reference sequence). This CDR3 comprises 13 residues. With 3 bases removed from V and 1 base from J, the gap between germline ends came to 3 bases. The CDR3 DNA follows: TGTGCCAGCAGTTTCAAGAACACCGGGGAGCTGTTTTTT. It encodes CASSFKNTGELFF.

Of note for this clone: Within the sample, other DNA sequences also encode this same CDR3. This chain links TRBV5-4 with TRBJ2-2; 10 bases agree with TRBD2. The CDR3 has 14 amino acids. Germline lookup yields CDR1 SGHNT and CDR2 YYREEE (reference sequence). Germline trimming cut 1 base from V and 6 bases from J; bases unmatched to any gene: 0. The chain's CDR3 is CASSLLAGAGELFF. In nucleotides, the CDR3 is TGTGCCAGCAGCTTGCTAGCGGGAGCCGGGGAGCTGTTTTTT.

The rearrangement links TRBV11-3 to TRBJ1-1, with D unclear. CDR1 is SGHNT, CDR2 YENEEA, per germline. The CDR3 length is 17 residues. V dropped 5 bases and J dropped 0 bases, with 19 bases sitting between them. The CDR3 sequence: CASSPPASAAMNTEAFF. The CDR3 region has the DNA TGTGCCAGCAGCCCACCGGCGTCTGCAGCGATGAACACTGAAGCTTTCTTT. Full variable domain (remainder filled in from reference TRBV11-3 and TRBJ1-1): EAGVVQSPRYKIIEKKQPVAFWCNPISGHNTLYWYLQNLGQGPELLIRYENEEAVDDSQLPKDRFSAERLKGVDSTLKIQPAELGDSAVYLCASSPPASAAMNTEAFFGQGTRLTVV.

The chain employs TRBV5-1 and TRBJ2-7, with D maybe TRBD1 (6 bases). CDR3 length equals 14 residues. V was cut by 2 bases and J by 5 bases, with 14 bases left in between. The germline V gene has CDR1 SGHRS and CDR2 YFSETQ. Written as DNA, the CDR3 is TGCGCCAGCAGCTTAGAAACAGGGCCCGACGAGCAGTACTTC. This codes for CASSLETGPDEQYF.

The chain combines TRBV6-4 with TRBJ2-1; the match to TRBD2 covers 9 bases. From germline, CDR1 is MRHNA and CDR2 SNTAGT. The J segment lost 0 bases and the V segment lost 6 bases, leaving 9 bases of the junction unmatched. This CDR3 has 17 amino acids. CDR3 sequence reads: CASSRRGSGGSYNEQFF. The CDR3 nucleotides read TGTGCCAGCAGCCGTCGGGGTAGCGGGGGCTCCTACAATGAGCAGTTCTTC.

Only a few counts were recorded for this clone. The chain carries TRBV5-4 and TRBJ2-3; 10 positions match TRBD2. This CDR3 region has 15 residues. V trimming: 4 bases; J trimming: 1 base; junction bases outside the gene matches: 3. The germline CDR1 and CDR2 sequences are SGHNT and YYREEE (reference sequence). For the CDR3, the DNA is TGTGCCAGCAGCCCCGGGACTAGCGGCACAGATACGCAGTATTTT. Its translation: CASSPGTSGTDTQYF.

The chain joins TRBV11-3 to TRBJ2-3; 7 bases fit TRBD2. The junction had 10 bases not matched to a gene; V was cut back by 2 bases and J by 5 bases. Germline assignment: CDR1 SGHNT and CDR2 YENEEA. The CDR3 has 16 residues. CDR3 sequence (DNA): TGTGCCAGCAGCTTAATGGGCGGGAGTTCGATAGATACGCAGTATTTT. Translating gives CASSLMGGSSIDTQYF.

The CDR3 DNA is TGTGCCAGCAGCTTAGACAGCCCTAGCGCGTACGAGCAGTACTTC. Translated, it gives CASSLDSPSAYEQYF. The V and J genes are TRBV7-9 and TRBJ2-7, with D maybe TRBD2 (6 bases). V dropped 1 base and J dropped 4 bases, with 14 bases sitting between them. The CDR3 length is 15 residues. The germline V gene encodes CDR1 SEHNR and CDR2 FQNEAQ (reference sequence).

The V gene is TRBV5-5, the J gene TRBJ1-1; D is unclear. CDR1 and CDR2 from the germline V gene are SGHKS and YYEKEE (reference sequence). The CDR3 totals 15 residues. V was clipped by 2 bases and J by 5 bases, with 16 bases between them. The DNA for the CDR3 is TGTGCCAGCAGCTTTAGGGAGGGATGGTGGACTGAAGCTTTCTTT. This codes for CASSFREGWWTEAFF.

CDR3 DNA sequence: TGTGCCAGCAAACGGGACTACAATGAGCAGTTCTTC. Translated: CASKRDYNEQFF. The rearrangement uses TRBV6-1 and TRBJ2-1; tentative D call: TRBD2 (5 bases). Trimming removed 7 bases at V and 3 bases at J, with 7 bases between. Germline V lookup: CDR1 MNHNS, CDR2 SASEGT. This CDR3 has 12 residues.

This rearrangement joins TRBV9 to TRBJ2-1; TRBD2 aligns across 7 bases. Germline V gene data show CDR1 as SGDLS and CDR2 as YYNGEE. This CDR3 contains 17 residues. V dropped 4 bases and J dropped 8; count of bases not matched to a gene: 18. The CDR3 loop reads CASSPPSGVGGRYEQFF. In DNA form, the CDR3 reads TGTGCCAGCAGCCCCCCCTCGGGGGTGGGAGGGCGCTATGAGCAGTTCTTC.

This sequence joins TRBV25-1 and TRBJ1-4; 10 bases align to TRBD1. This CDR3 spans 14 amino acids. The V gene's germline CDR1 is MGHDK and CDR2 SYGVNS. V lost 5 bases and J lost 8; bases outside the gene matches: 5. The CDR3 is CASSSDRGGEKLFF. CDR3 bases: TGTGCCAGCAGTTCGGACAGGGGGGGAGAAAAACTGTTTTTT.

The chain combines TRBV6-1 with TRBJ2-7, with 7 bases lining up with TRBD1. The CDR3 loop spans 13 amino acids. V lost 8 bases and J lost 2; bases outside the gene matches: 6. The germline V gene has CDR1 MNHNS and CDR2 SASEGT. The CDR3 here is CASDWDRAYEQYF. The CDR3 bases are TGTGCCAGCGACTGGGACAGAGCCTACGAGCAGTACTTC.

The chain is built from TRBV5-4 and TRBJ2-7; 10 nucleotides match TRBD2. The CDR3 is made up of 19 amino acids. From germline, CDR1 is SGHNT and CDR2 YYREEE (reference sequence). V lost 1 base, J lost 5 bases, and 18 bases stayed unmatched. CDR3 sequence (DNA): TGTGCCAGCAGCTTGCAAAGCGGGACTAGCGTTATAAAACTTGACGAGCAGTACTTC. This translates into CASSLQSGTSVIKLDEQYF.

The CDR3 loop is CASSQDNRSFYNEQFF. The CDR3 bases are TGCGCCAGCAGCCAAGATAACCGGAGTTTCTACAATGAGCAGTTCTTC. This chain uses TRBV4-3 with TRBJ2-1; no reliable D call. The V gene lost 0 bases and the J gene lost 3 bases, with 12 bases spanning the gap. CDR1 and CDR2 from the germline V gene are LGHNA and YSLEER. CDR3 length: 16 residues.

The chain joins TRBV7-2 to TRBJ2-7, with 7 bases identical to TRBD1. CDR1 and CDR2 from the germline V gene are SGHTA and FQGNSA. V lost 3 bases, J lost 1 base, and 15 bases stayed unmatched. The CDR3 is made up of 18 amino acids. As DNA, the CDR3 is TGTGCCAGCAGCTTCTCGAGAGGGGGCGGAGCCGGATCCTACGAGCAGTACTTC. Residues: CASSFSRGGGAGSYEQYF. Complete variable domain (other parts from reference TRBV7-2 and TRBJ2-7): GAGVSQSPSNKVTEKGKDVELRCDPISGHTALYWYRQSLGQGLEFLIYFQGNSAPDKSGLPSDRFSAERTGGSVSTLTIQRTQQEDSAVYLCASSFSRGGGAGSYEQYFGPGTRLTVT.

The chain carries TRBV2 and TRBJ2-7; 10 nucleotides match TRBD2. The trim removed 8 bases at V and 4 bases at J, leaving 11 bases unmatched. The CDR3 runs to 15 residues. Germline V CDR1 and CDR2: SNHLY, FYNNEI. CDR3: CASGLSGRAGYEQYF. CDR3 coding DNA: TGTGCCAGCGGTCTGAGCGGGAGGGCCGGGTACGAGCAGTACTTC.